The 24 T cell receptor beta chains in this list originate from one sample, sequenced in a study of CD8 T cells in Susac syndrome. Random hexamers were used to reverse transcribe an amount of about 0.45 to 1 ug RNA. Each CDR3 protein is one row after TCRdb ran MiXCR on the immunoSEQ multiplex PCR reads. The sample consists of approximately 150,000 distinct CDR3 sequences, 94% of them appearing once. The sequenced sample was CD4+ T cells from PBMCs. The source of these receptors is a human donor in good health.

This clonotype was counted once. The chain is built from TRBV29-1 and TRBJ2-7; 8 bases are shared with TRBD1. Germline lookup yields CDR1 SQVTM and CDR2 ANQGSEA. The CDR3 extends over 12 amino acids. V gave up 6 bases and J gave up 6 bases; unmatched junction bases: 7. CDR3 nucleotides: TGCAGCGTGGCCAGGGGGCAGGGCGAGCAGTACTTC. This codes for CSVARGQGEQYF.

The rearrangement links TRBV5-4 to TRBJ2-3; D remains unclear. The germline CDR1 and CDR2 sequences are SGHNT and YYREEE (reference sequence). CDR3 length: 12 amino acids. Trimming cost V 1 base and J 3 bases, with 3 bases left between them. The CDR3 region has the DNA TGTGCCAGCAGCTTGTATACAGATACGCAGTATTTT. Residues: CASSLYTDTQYF.

The genes are TRBV18 and TRBJ1-5; unclear D gene. Germline assignment: CDR1 KGHSH and CDR2 LQKENI. V dropped 2 bases and J dropped 7 bases, with 9 bases sitting between them. This CDR3 has 13 residues. CDR3 sequence reads: CASSPSGLQPQHF. Here the CDR3 DNA reads TGTGCCAGCTCACCATCCGGACTCCAGCCCCAGCATTTT. Full variable domain (rest looked up from reference TRBV18 and TRBJ1-5): NAGVMQNPRHLVRRRGQEARLRCSPMKGHSHVYWYRQLPEEGLKFMVYLQKENIIDESGMPKERFSAEFPKEGPSILRIQQVVRGDSAAYFCASSPSGLQPQHFGDGTRLSIL.

J is TRBJ2-1 and V is TRBV29-1; TRBD2 might be the D (6 bases). This CDR3 has 12 amino acids. CDR1 and CDR2 from the germline V gene are SQVTM and ANQGSEA. The chain's CDR3 is CSYGTPGREQFF. In DNA, the CDR3 is TGCAGTTACGGGACTCCTGGTAGGGAGCAGTTCTTC.

V and J are TRBV9 and TRBJ2-7; TRBD2 is a possible D gene (6 bases). The CDR3 covers 13 residues. CDR1 and CDR2 (germline): SGDLS, YYNGEE. Trimming stripped 2 bases from V and 3 bases from J, with 9 bases between. The CDR3 DNA sequence: TGTGCCAGCAGCGTCGGACTAAACTACGAGCAGTACTTC. Its translation: CASSVGLNYEQYF. The whole variable domain, filled in from reference TRBV9 and TRBJ2-7, reads DSGVTQTPKHLITATGQRVTLRCSPRSGDLSVYWYQQSLDQGLQFLIQYYNGEERAKGNILERFSAQQFPDLHSELNLSSLELGDSALYFCASSVGLNYEQYFGPGTRLTVT.

The rearrangement links TRBV19 to TRBJ2-2, with a tentative D call TRBD1 (5 bases). The V end lost 4 bases, the J end lost 7 bases, and 10 bases lay between the germline ends. Per germline, CDR1 LNHDA and CDR2 SQIVND (reference sequence). The CDR3 runs 13 residues. The CDR3 region has the DNA TGTGCCAGTAGTAGCCAGGGTTACGGGGAGCTGTTTTTT. This translates into CASSSQGYGELFF.

The count of this clonotype is one. This chain connects TRBV20-1 to TRBJ1-2; D is uncertain. The length of the CDR3 is 12 residues. The germline V gene encodes CDR1 DFQATT and CDR2 SNEGSKA (reference sequence). V lost 4 bases and J lost 7, with 13 bases in between. The CDR3 protein is CSAMPLGGGYTF. As DNA, the CDR3 is TGCAGTGCTATGCCCCTGGGCGGTGGCTACACCTTC.

J is TRBJ2-2 and V is TRBV5-1; unclear D gene. From germline, CDR1 is SGHRS and CDR2 YFSETQ. The ends were cut back, 0 bases at V and 6 bases at J, with 18 bases in the middle. The CDR3 loop spans 17 amino acids. CDR3 bases: TGCGCCAGCAGCTTGGTGGTTCTCGCCGACCCCCCCGGGGAGCTGTTTTTT. Protein sequence: CASSLVVLADPPGELFF. The full variable domain, completed using reference TRBV5-1 and TRBJ2-2, is KAGVTQTPRYLIKTRGQQVTLSCSPISGHRSVSWYQQTPGQGLQFLFEYFSETQRNKGNFPGRFSGRQFSNSRSEMNVSTLELGDSALYLCASSLVVLADPPGELFFGEGSRLTVL.

The chain has TRBV7-2 and TRBJ2-7; either TRBD1 or TRBD2 may fit D (5 bases each). The CDR3 is made up of 13 amino acids. Germline V CDR1 and CDR2: SGHTA, FQGNSA. Trimming pared 5 bases from V and 0 bases from J, leaving 8 bases between. The CDR3 DNA reads as TGTGCCAGCAGCCAGAGGGGCTCCTACGAGCAGTACTTC. Protein sequence: CASSQRGSYEQYF.

The gene calls are TRBV7-9 and TRBJ2-3; TRBD1 is a possible D gene (5 bases). Germline CDR1 SEHNR, CDR2 FQNEAQ (reference sequence). This CDR3 region has 15 residues. Trimming took off 1 base at V and 0 bases at J, with 8 bases between the two ends. CDR3 in amino acids: CASSLGQISTDTQYF. The CDR3 DNA follows: TGTGCCAGCAGCTTAGGACAGATTAGCACAGATACGCAGTATTTT. Full variable domain (rest looked up from reference TRBV7-9 and TRBJ2-3): DTGVSQNPRHKITKRGQNVTFRCDPISEHNRLYWYRQTLGQGPEFLTYFQNEAQLEKSRLLSDRFSAERPKGSFSTLEIQRTEQGDSAMYLCASSLGQISTDTQYFGPGTRLTVL.

This clonotype was picked up a small number of times. The rearrangement joins TRBV12-3 or TRBV12-4 to TRBJ2-7; D might be TRBD2 (6 bases). Trimming left V 0 bases short and J 5 bases short, with 8 bases between. The CDR3 spans 13 residues. The CDR3 nucleotides are TGTGCCAGCAGTTTAGCGGGAGGCCACGAGCAGTACTTC. Its protein is CASSLAGGHEQYF.

The chain employs TRBV6-4 and TRBJ1-5; unclear D gene. The V and J ends lost 3 bases and 0 bases respectively, with 6 bases between them. Germline V gene data show CDR1 as MRHNA and CDR2 as SNTAGT. The CDR3 has 14 residues. The chain's CDR3 is CASSESYSNQPQHF. The DNA for the CDR3 is TGTGCCAGCAGTGAATCTTATAGCAATCAGCCCCAGCATTTT.

The rearrangement links TRBV4-1 to TRBJ2-2; D is perhaps TRBD1 (6 bases). This CDR3 region has 17 residues. The germline gives CDR1 MGHRA, CDR2 YSYEKL. V was shortened by 0 bases and J by 4 bases, with 15 bases between the two germline ends. For the CDR3, the DNA is TGCGCCAGCAGCCAAGATAGAGGGACACTGTTCACCGGGGAGCTGTTTTTT. It yields the protein CASSQDRGTLFTGELFF.

This sequence joins TRBV6-5 and TRBJ2-1; a weak D match, TRBD2 (7 bases). This CDR3 has 17 amino acids. The germline CDR1 and CDR2 sequences are MNHEY and SVGAGI. V was trimmed by 6 bases and J by 3 bases, leaving 21 bases between them. The CDR3 reads CASRLGGGGAGYNEQFF. The CDR3 nucleotides are TGTGCCAGCAGACTCGGGGGAGGGGGGGCTGGCTACAATGAGCAGTTCTTC.

The V and J genes are TRBV5-4 and TRBJ2-1; possibly TRBD1 for D (5 bases). Trimming removed 3 bases at V and 9 bases at J, with 10 bases between. Germline V gene lookup returns CDR1 SGHNT and CDR2 YYREEE (reference sequence). The CDR3 is 12 residues long. The CDR3 DNA reads as TGTGCCAGCAGCTCACCTCAGGGTGAGCAGTTCTTC. Translation: CASSSPQGEQFF.

V gene TRBV6-1 combines with J gene TRBJ2-7; D not resolved. Trimming removed 3 bases at V and 3 bases at J, with 18 bases between. The CDR3 totals 16 residues. CDR1 MNHNS and CDR2 SASEGT come from the germline V gene. This chain's CDR3 is CASSDLSLKTFYEQYF. For the CDR3, the DNA is TGTGCCAGCAGTGACCTTTCTTTGAAGACATTCTACGAGCAGTACTTC.

This chain connects TRBV4-1 to TRBJ2-7, with TRBD2 matching 14 bases. This CDR3 spans 17 amino acids. CDR1 MGHRA and CDR2 YSYEKL come from the germline V gene. The trim removed 3 bases at V and 7 bases at J, leaving 11 bases unmatched. CDR3 nucleotides: TGCGCCAGCAGCCACGCGACTAGCGGGAGGGCCAGGGAAGAGCAGTACTTC. Protein sequence: CASSHATSGRAREEQYF.

As for this clonotype: A junction end diverges from the germline sequence, so it may reflect a read error. The chain carries TRBV6-5 and TRBJ2-7, with 11 bases that match TRBD2. Germline lookup yields CDR1 MNHEY and CDR2 SVGAGI. This CDR3 has 14 residues. CDR3 nucleotide sequence: TGTGCCAGCAGTTACACTGGTAGCGGGAGGGCCATTCACTTC. Translating gives CASSYTGSGRAIHF.

This chain links TRBV9 with TRBJ1-2, with a weak D call TRBD1 (5 bases). The CDR3 has 14 amino acids. V lost 6 bases, J lost 2 bases, and 14 bases lay in between. Germline lookup yields CDR1 SGDLS and CDR2 YYNGEE. The CDR3 loop reads CASTPRGNNYGYTF. The CDR3 coding sequence is TGTGCCAGCACCCCCCGGGGCAACAACTATGGCTACACCTTC.

In its sample, this clonotype was seen once. The rearrangement joins TRBV2 to TRBJ1-5; 7 positions match TRBD1. CDR1 is SNHLY and CDR2 is FYNNEI in the germline V gene. The CDR3 loop spans 15 amino acids. Trimming removed 5 bases from V and 4 bases from J; junction bases left unmatched: 8. The CDR3 DNA sequence: TGTGCCAGCAGTTACAGGACAGGCCTAAATCAGCCCCAGCATTTT. Translating it yields CASSYRTGLNQPQHF.

This clonotype was seen just once. This sequence joins TRBV20-1 and TRBJ2-2, with 7 bases aligning to TRBD2. CDR1 DFQATT and CDR2 SNEGSKA come from the germline V gene (reference sequence). The CDR3 loop spans 15 amino acids. The J segment lost 1 base and the V segment lost 5 bases, leaving 7 bases of the junction unmatched. The CDR3 DNA reads TGCAGTGCTGGGGCCGCTAGCGGGAACACCGGGGAGCTGTTTTTT. This translates into CSAGAASGNTGELFF.

The chain is built from TRBV6-5 and TRBJ2-5; D gene uncertain. The ends were cut back, 2 bases at V and 1 base at J, with 5 bases in the middle. CDR1 is MNHEY, CDR2 SVGAGI, per germline. The length of the CDR3 is 13 residues. CDR3 loop: CASSYGSQETQYF. The DNA of the CDR3 is TGTGCCAGCAGTTACGGCTCCCAAGAGACCCAGTACTTC.

This clonotype was observed once. The chain is built from TRBV27 and TRBJ2-1; 8 positions match TRBD1. The CDR3 loop spans 15 amino acids. J lost 9 bases, V lost 2 bases, and 9 bases had no gene match. Germline CDR1 reads MNHEY; CDR2 reads SMNVEV (reference sequence). CDR3 nucleotide sequence: TGTGCCAGCAGTTTAAAGGGCAGGGGGCGAGCTGAGCAGTTCTTC. It specifies CASSLKGRGRAEQFF.

The chain is built from TRBV10-3 and TRBJ2-2, with D possibly TRBD2 on 6 matching bases. V was cut by 4 bases and J by 3 bases, with 9 bases left in between. CDR3 length equals 14 residues. Per germline, CDR1 ENHRY and CDR2 SYGVKD. The CDR3, as DNA: TGTGCCATCAGTGGCGGAGGGGACACCGGGGAGCTGTTTTTT. Translating gives CAISGGGDTGELFF.